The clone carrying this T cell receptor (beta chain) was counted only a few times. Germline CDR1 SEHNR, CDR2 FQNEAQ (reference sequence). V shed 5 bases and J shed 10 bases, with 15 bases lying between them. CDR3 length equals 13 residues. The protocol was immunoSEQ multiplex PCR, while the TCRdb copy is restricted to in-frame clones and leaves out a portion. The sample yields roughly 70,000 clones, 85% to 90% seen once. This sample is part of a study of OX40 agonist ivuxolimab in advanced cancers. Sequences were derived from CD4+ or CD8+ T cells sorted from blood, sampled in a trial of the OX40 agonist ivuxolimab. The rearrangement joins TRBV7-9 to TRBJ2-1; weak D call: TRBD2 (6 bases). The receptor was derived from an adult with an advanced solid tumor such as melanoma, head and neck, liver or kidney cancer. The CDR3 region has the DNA TGTGCCAGCAGCCTCGGCAGGGCGGGAGAGCAGTTCTTC. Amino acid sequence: CASSLGRAGEQFF.